The present T cell receptor beta chain was sequenced within a study of shared T cell receptors in the human thymus. This CDR3 comprises 16 residues. V shed 5 bases, J shed 6 bases, and the junction held 6 bases outside the gene matches. From germline, CDR1 is SGHVS and CDR2 FNYEAQ. The data were produced by immunoSEQ multiplex PCR, yet TCRdb's version contains in-frame clones alone and is incomplete. In the table there are hundreds of thousands of clones, approximately 87% of which are singletons. Another study also made use of these data, one on human thymus T cells. That work states: From resections taken during corrective heart surgery, the thymus tissue was obtained. It looked as if thymic and blood repertoires used V and J genes in a biased way.

The TCR sequence derives from a boy in the first two years of life with a congenital heart defect. The sequenced sample was thymocytes. The chain joins TRBV7-6 to TRBJ2-1; 14 nucleotides match TRBD2. This CDR3 is CASSPGLAGGTNEQFF. The CDR3 bases are TGTGCCAGCAGCCCCGGACTAGCGGGAGGTACCAATGAGCAGTTCTTC.